Presented here are 12 T cell receptor beta chains from one specimen sequenced in a study of control samples from healthy donors and cancer patients. The assay was immunoSEQ multiplex PCR, and TCRdb's table has in-frame clones only and misses some. The data contain about 120,000 clones, around nine tenths of them seen just once; the ten biggest clones take up over 10%. The specimen sequenced was blood. All receptors derive from a man aged 25 to 40 in good health.

The chain links TRBV5-1 to TRBJ1-2; 7 nucleotides agree with TRBD1. The CDR3 is 14 residues long. The germline V gene encodes CDR1 SGHRS and CDR2 YFSETQ. The trim removed 7 bases at V and 4 bases at J, leaving 10 bases unmatched. The CDR3 coding sequence is TGCGCCAGCGGGCCCGGACAGGTGTTCTATGGCTACACCTTC. As protein: CASGPGQVFYGYTF.

The rearrangement links TRBV5-4 to TRBJ2-5; TRBD2 aligns across 7 bases. J was trimmed by 1 base and V by 0 bases; bases with no gene match: 3. In germline, CDR1 is SGHNT, CDR2 YYREEE (reference sequence). CDR3 size: 15 residues. In DNA form, the CDR3 reads TGTGCCAGCAGCTTGGTTGGGGGGGGCCAAGAGACCCAGTACTTC. Translation: CASSLVGGGQETQYF.

The chain recombines TRBV11-2 with TRBJ1-5; 8 bases are a match to TRBD1. This CDR3 is 15 amino acids long. The germline V gene has CDR1 SGHAT and CDR2 FQNNGV. V trimming: 1 base; J trimming: 4 bases; junction bases outside the gene matches: 3. The CDR3 DNA reads as TGTGCCAGCAGCTTAGGGACAGGGATAAATCAGCCCCAGCATTTT. Translated: CASSLGTGINQPQHF.

The rearrangement links TRBV30 to TRBJ2-1, with TRBD2 as a possible D gene (6 bases). Germline CDR1 is GTSNPN and CDR2 is SVGIG (reference sequence). Trimming took 1 base from V and 5 from J, leaving 9 bases between them. The CDR3 runs to 13 residues. The chain's CDR3 is CAWSGLANNEQFF. CDR3 DNA sequence: TGTGCCTGGAGTGGTCTAGCGAACAATGAGCAGTTCTTC.

V usage is TRBV19 and J usage is TRBJ2-7; tentatively, D is TRBD1 (5 bases). V was cut by 3 bases and J by 7 bases, with 13 bases left in between. Germline CDR1 is LNHDA and CDR2 is SQIVND (reference sequence). The CDR3 sequence is 13 residues long. The CDR3 nucleotides are TGTGCCAGTAGTATTCTCGCAGGGCGGGAGCAGTACGTC. Amino acid sequence: CASSILAGREQYV.

The chain joins TRBV6-5 to TRBJ2-7; tentative D call: TRBD1 (5 bases). This CDR3 contains 15 residues. Trimming removed 2 bases from V and 0 bases from J, with 11 bases in between. Germline V gene lookup returns CDR1 MNHEY and CDR2 SVGAGI. CDR3 sequence: CASSYDSLSSYEQYV. CDR3 bases: TGTGCCAGCAGTTACGACAGCCTGAGCTCCTACGAGCAGTACGTC.

The chain couples TRBV5-3 to TRBJ1-4; D remains unclear. TRBV5-3 is an ORF, with its function uncertain. The CDR3 totals 14 residues. V lost 3 bases, J lost 0 bases, and 6 bases lay in between. The CDR3 DNA is TGTGCCAGAAGCTCCAGACCAACTAATGAAAAACTGTTTTTT. This gives the protein CARSSRPTNEKLFF.

This clone was recorded a few times. V usage is TRBV11-1 and J usage is TRBJ1-1; D not certain. CDR3 size: 13 residues. Germline CDR1 and CDR2: SGHAT and FQDESV (reference sequence). The V end lost 4 bases, the J end lost 7 bases, and 13 bases lay between the germline ends. Here the CDR3 DNA reads TGTGCCAGCAGCTATTCACCCTCCTTTGAAGCTTTCTTT. The encoded protein is CASSYSPSFEAFF.

The chain uses TRBV28 and TRBJ1-5, with D maybe TRBD1 (5 bases). Trimming removed 2 bases at V and 1 base at J, with 12 bases between. Germline V gene data show CDR1 as MDHEN and CDR2 as SYDVKM. The CDR3 runs 16 residues. The CDR3 region is CASSLDGGGSNQPQHF. The CDR3 bases are TGTGCCAGCAGTTTAGATGGGGGTGGGAGCAATCAGCCCCAGCATTTT.

The chain carries TRBV5-1 and TRBJ2-3; TRBD2 matches at 13 bases. CDR3 size: 19 residues. CDR1 SGHRS and CDR2 YFSETQ come from the germline V gene. V lost 4 bases and J lost 0; bases outside the gene matches: 11. The chain's CDR3 is CASSRTSGGARGSTDTQYF. The CDR3 DNA reads TGCGCCAGCAGCCGAACTAGCGGGGGGGCCCGGGGAAGCACAGATACGCAGTATTTT.

CDR3 amino acids: CASSFPGGRETQYF. CDR3 nucleotides: TGTGCCAGCAGCTTCCCCGGGGGGCGAGAGACCCAGTACTTC. The chain employs TRBV7-2 and TRBJ2-5, with D possibly matching TRBD2 (7 bases). Germline assignment: CDR1 SGHTA and CDR2 FQGNSA. This CDR3 is 14 amino acids long. V was pared by 3 bases and J by 4 bases, with 12 bases between.

This clone has only one observation. V gene TRBV7-3 combines with J gene TRBJ1-2, with 11 positions matching TRBD1. The V gene's germline CDR1 is SGHTA and CDR2 FQGTGA. The junction had 10 bases not matched to a gene; V was cut back by 6 bases and J by 7 bases. The CDR3 spans 15 residues. The CDR3 coding sequence is TGTGCCAGCAGTTCCGGACAGGGGGCATCGGGTGGCTACACCTTC. This codes for CASSSGQGASGGYTF.